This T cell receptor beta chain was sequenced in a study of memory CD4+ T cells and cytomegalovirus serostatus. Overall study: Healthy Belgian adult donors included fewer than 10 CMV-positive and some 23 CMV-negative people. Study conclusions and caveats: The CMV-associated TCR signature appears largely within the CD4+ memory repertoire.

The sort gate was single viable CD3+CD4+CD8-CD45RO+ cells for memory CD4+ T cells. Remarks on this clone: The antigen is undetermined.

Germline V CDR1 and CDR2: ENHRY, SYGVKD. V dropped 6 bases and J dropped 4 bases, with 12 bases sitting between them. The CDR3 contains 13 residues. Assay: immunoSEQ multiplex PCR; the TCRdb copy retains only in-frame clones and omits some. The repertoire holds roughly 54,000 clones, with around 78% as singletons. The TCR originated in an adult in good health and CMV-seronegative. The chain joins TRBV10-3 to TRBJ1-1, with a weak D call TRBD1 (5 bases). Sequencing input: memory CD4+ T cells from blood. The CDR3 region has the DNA TGTGCCATCAGGTATTCAGGGCTCACTGAAGCTTTCTTT. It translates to CAIRYSGLTEAFF.